These 26 T cell receptor beta chains came from one sample sequenced in a study of blood T cell repertoires in COVID-19. Sequencing was performed with immunoSEQ multiplex PCR; in TCRdb, only in-frame clones are kept and a portion is missing. The sample yields 100,000 or so clones, 72% seen once. The source material was peripheral blood. These receptors were taken from a woman aged 80 or over with acute or convalescent COVID-19.

The V gene is TRBV20-1, the J gene TRBJ1-1; D is unclear. CDR3 size: 11 residues. Germline values: CDR1 DFQATT, CDR2 SNEGSKA (reference sequence). The V gene lost 5 bases and the J gene lost 1 base, with 5 bases spanning the gap. As DNA, the CDR3 is TGCAGTGCTCGACAGAACACTGAAGCTTTCTTT. Translating gives CSARQNTEAFF.

The chain carries TRBV5-1 and TRBJ2-7, with 7 bases identical to TRBD2. There are 14 residues in the CDR3. The germline gives CDR1 SGHRS, CDR2 YFSETQ. V was pared by 3 bases and J by 2 bases, with 5 bases of the junction left unmatched. CDR3: CASSSGGTAYEQYF. The CDR3 nucleotides read TGCGCCAGCAGCTCCGGGGGGACGGCCTACGAGCAGTACTTC.

The V and J genes are TRBV7-9 and TRBJ1-5; the match to TRBD1 covers 8 bases. Trimming took 5 bases from V and 4 from J; bases not matched to a gene: 13. This CDR3 is built from 17 residues. Germline values: CDR1 SEHNR, CDR2 FQNEAQ (reference sequence). DNA for the CDR3: TGTGCCAGCAGCACACTTTCATTCGACAGGGGTAATCAGCCCCAGCATTTT. Translating it yields CASSTLSFDRGNQPQHF.

This clone was found a few times. The CDR3 is CASRGSVEGYGYTF. The CDR3 nucleotides are TGTGCCAGCAGAGGGTCGGTGGAGGGATATGGCTACACCTTC. V gene TRBV6-5 combines with J gene TRBJ1-2; D is unresolved. CDR3 length equals 14 residues. V gave up 6 bases and J gave up 5 bases, with 16 bases separating them. Per the germline V gene, CDR1 is MNHEY and CDR2 is SVGAGI.

The chain is built from TRBV6-2 or TRBV6-3 and TRBJ2-5, with a possible D match to TRBD2 (6 bases). V lost 7 bases, J lost 8 bases, and 26 bases lay in between. The CDR3 length is 16 residues. Germline CDR1 reads MNHEY; CDR2 reads SVGEGT. CDR3 in DNA: TGTGCCAGCACCCCCCGGGACTGGTCCGTCCGGGACACCCAGTACTTC. Translating gives CASTPRDWSVRDTQYF.

Only one count was recorded for this clone. The chain uses TRBV18 and TRBJ1-1; D gene ambiguous. The CDR3 has 15 amino acids. CDR1 is KGHSH, CDR2 LQKENI, per germline. V shed 0 bases and J shed 5 bases, with 13 bases lying between them. This CDR3 reads CASSPPSSRGTEAFF. DNA of the CDR3: TGTGCCAGCTCACCACCTAGCTCGAGAGGGACTGAAGCTTTCTTT.

V gene TRBV7-9 combines with J gene TRBJ2-3; 15 bases are a match to TRBD2. Trimming removed 5 bases from V and 6 bases from J; junction bases left unmatched: 6. Germline V CDR1 and CDR2: SEHNR, FQNEAQ (reference sequence). The CDR3 length is 16 residues. The CDR3 DNA sequence: TGTGCCAGCAGCGCCGGACTAGCGGGGGGGCGGGATACGCAGTATTTT. This encodes CASSAGLAGGRDTQYF.

The chain employs TRBV2 and TRBJ1-1; 10 bases match TRBD1. The V and J ends lost 7 bases and 5 bases, in that order; junction bases with no gene match: 7. This CDR3 has 14 residues. Germline CDR1 SNHLY, CDR2 FYNNEI. The CDR3 nucleotides are TGTGCCAGCACACGGGGACAGGGGAGTACTGAAGCTTTCTTT. Translating it yields CASTRGQGSTEAFF.

The table lists this clone with many counts. The junction shows a germline mismatch at one end, possibly a read error. The chain is built from TRBV7-7 and TRBJ2-2; the match to TRBD1 covers 9 bases. The CDR3 is 16 amino acids. Per the germline V gene, CDR1 is SSHAT and CDR2 is FNYEAQ (reference sequence). In DNA form, the CDR3 reads TGTGCTAGCAGCCGAACAGGGGGCTCGAACACCGGGGAGCTGTTTTTT. Its protein is CASSRTGGSNTGELFF.

This sequence joins TRBV7-2 and TRBJ2-3, with 13 bases identical to TRBD2. This CDR3 is built from 19 residues. From germline, CDR1 is SGHTA and CDR2 FQGNSA. V shed 4 bases and J 3 bases; nucleotides not matched to a gene: 13. The CDR3 nucleotides are TGTGCCAGCAGCTCCCCCCCACTAGCGGGGGGGCTAAGTACAGATACGCAGTATTTT. Its protein is CASSSPPLAGGLSTDTQYF.

CDR3 protein: CASSQADRVGSPLHF. The CDR3 nucleotides are TGTGCCAGCAGCCAAGCTGACAGGGTAGGATCACCCCTCCACTTT. This chain joins TRBV4-2 and TRBJ1-6; 7 nucleotides agree with TRBD1. From germline, CDR1 is LGHNA and CDR2 YNFKEQ. Trimming at V came to 1 base and at J to 10 bases, leaving 7 bases not matched to a gene. CDR3 length equals 15 residues.

The J gene is TRBJ1-2, the V gene TRBV18; 9 nucleotides agree with TRBD1. The germline gives CDR1 KGHSH, CDR2 LQKENI. Trimming took 2 bases from V and 12 from J; bases not matched to a gene: 13. This CDR3 has 15 residues. CDR3 in amino acids: CASSPDPRGQGINTF. The CDR3 nucleotides read TGTGCCAGCTCACCAGATCCGCGAGGACAGGGGATTAACACCTTC.

J is TRBJ1-2 and V is TRBV5-1, with D uncertain. CDR3 length: 13 amino acids. V was shortened by 0 bases and J by 5 bases, with 8 bases between the two germline ends. In germline, CDR1 is SGHRS, CDR2 YFSETQ. The CDR3 nucleotides are TGCGCCAGCAGCTTGGGGGGAGGTTATGGCTACACCTTC. It encodes CASSLGGGYGYTF.

The chain combines TRBV6-2 or TRBV6-3 with TRBJ1-2; 7 bases are a match to TRBD1. This CDR3 has 13 residues. V gave up 6 bases and J gave up 8 bases; unmatched junction bases: 9. CDR1 and CDR2 (germline): MNHEY, SVGEGT. The CDR3 bases are TGTGCCAGCAGCCCGACAGGGAATGAGGGCTACACCTTC. It yields the protein CASSPTGNEGYTF.

There are a few counts of this clone. The chain uses TRBV7-2 and TRBJ1-5; possible D gene TRBD1, 6 bases. The CDR3 totals 14 residues. CDR1 is SGHTA and CDR2 is FQGNSA in the germline V gene. V was shortened by 3 bases and J by 9 bases, with 15 bases between the two germline ends. CDR3 DNA sequence: TGTGCCAGCAGCTTGGACAGCATGTCTGGGCCCCAGCATTTT. Translated: CASSLDSMSGPQHF.

The rearrangement uses TRBV7-9 and TRBJ1-2; D is unclear. CDR3 size: 18 residues. Trimming removed 7 bases from V and 1 base from J, with 25 bases in between. CDR1 is SEHNR, CDR2 FQNEAQ, per germline (reference sequence). In DNA, the CDR3 is TGTGCCAGCATCCCCCCCCCGAAGGAAGGGCGGGGTAACTATGGCTACACCTTC. The encoded protein is CASIPPPKEGRGNYGYTF.

The rearrangement joins TRBV10-3 to TRBJ1-1, with D perhaps matching TRBD1 (5 bases). This CDR3 has 14 residues. Trimming left V 0 bases short and J 3 bases short, with 8 bases between. Germline CDR1 ENHRY, CDR2 SYGVKD. CDR3 sequence (DNA): TGTGCCATCAGTGAGTCGGGGGGATACACTGAAGCTTTCTTT. Translating gives CAISESGGYTEAFF.

The genes are TRBV29-1 and TRBJ1-2, with D possibly TRBD1 on 5 matching bases. This CDR3 is 13 amino acids long. Trimming cost V 3 bases and J 4 bases, with 12 bases left between them. From germline, CDR1 is SQVTM and CDR2 ANQGSEA. In DNA, the CDR3 is TGCAGCGTTGACAGGGATCTTATCTATGGCTACACCTTC. Its translation is CSVDRDLIYGYTF.

This chain uses TRBV2 with TRBJ2-3; D call uncertain. The CDR3 sequence is 13 residues long. The V gene's germline CDR1 is SNHLY and CDR2 FYNNEI. V shed 8 bases and J shed 4 bases, with 13 bases lying between them. CDR3 sequence reads: CASVSSLPDTQYF. DNA of the CDR3: TGTGCCAGCGTTTCTAGTCTCCCAGATACGCAGTATTTT.

The V and J genes are TRBV24-1 and TRBJ1-1; 8 bases line up with TRBD1. The CDR3 sequence is 14 residues long. Germline V lookup: CDR1 KGHDR, CDR2 SFDVKD. Unmatched junction bases numbered 7, after V lost 6 bases and J lost 5 bases. The CDR3 sequence is CATSPRTGRTEAFF. CDR3 in DNA: TGTGCCACCAGTCCCAGGACAGGGCGGACTGAAGCTTTCTTT.

The genes are TRBV9 and TRBJ1-2, with a tentative D call TRBD1 (6 bases). Trimming removed 2 bases at V and 3 bases at J, with 11 bases between. The CDR3 runs 14 residues. Per germline, CDR1 SGDLS and CDR2 YYNGEE. The CDR3 DNA follows: TGTGCCAGCAGCGTCGACAGGACTTACTATGGCTACACCTTC. Translated, it gives CASSVDRTYYGYTF.

On this clone itself: A read error may be the cause here, since a much bigger clone is one base away. Here the CDR3 reads CANSQGSRSGNTIYF. The CDR3 region has the DNA TGTGCCAACAGCCAAGGTTCCAGGTCTGGAAACACCATATATTTT. The chain is built from TRBV3-1 (or the pseudogene TRBV3-2) and TRBJ1-3, with unresolved D. CDR1 and CDR2 (germline): LGHDT, YNNKEL (reference sequence). The CDR3 has 15 amino acids.

This rearrangement joins TRBV18 to TRBJ2-1; no reliable D call. The CDR3 runs to 15 residues. V gave up 0 bases and J gave up 2 bases, with 8 bases separating them. In germline, CDR1 is KGHSH, CDR2 LQKENI. CDR3 nucleotides: TGTGCCAGCTCACCACCGAGTGGTCCCTACAATGAGCAGTTCTTC. Residues: CASSPPSGPYNEQFF. Using reference TRBV18 and TRBJ2-1 for the parts outside the CDR3, the full variable domain is NAGVMQNPRHLVRRRGQEARLRCSPMKGHSHVYWYRQLPEEGLKFMVYLQKENIIDESGMPKERFSAEFPKEGPSILRIQQVVRGDSAAYFCASSPPSGPYNEQFFGPGTRLTVL.

This sequence joins TRBV24-1 and TRBJ1-6, with D unclear. V was clipped by 3 bases and J by 14 bases, with 13 bases between them. The CDR3 contains 13 residues. Germline CDR1 KGHDR, CDR2 SFDVKD. CDR3 sequence reads: CATSDGLYGTLHF. In DNA, the CDR3 is TGTGCCACCAGTGATGGGCTTTACGGGACCCTCCACTTT.

The sample holds a few counts of this clone. V gene TRBV3-1 (or the pseudogene TRBV3-2) combines with J gene TRBJ1-6, with 7 nucleotides matching TRBD1. CDR3 length: 15 amino acids. Trimming cost V 5 bases and J 1 base; bases outside gene matches: 2. In germline, CDR1 is LGHDT, CDR2 YNNKEL (reference sequence). The CDR3 here is CASSLQGSYNSPLHF. CDR3 sequence (DNA): TGTGCCAGCAGCTTACAGGGGTCCTATAATTCACCCCTCCACTTT.

The J gene is TRBJ1-2, the V gene TRBV7-9; D is ambiguous. The V end lost 0 bases, the J end lost 5 bases, and 10 bases lay between the germline ends. The V gene's germline CDR1 is SEHNR and CDR2 FQNEAQ (reference sequence). CDR3 length: 14 residues. This CDR3 is CASSLAGVQYGYTF. CDR3 bases: TGTGCCAGCAGCTTAGCCGGGGTCCAATATGGCTACACCTTC.